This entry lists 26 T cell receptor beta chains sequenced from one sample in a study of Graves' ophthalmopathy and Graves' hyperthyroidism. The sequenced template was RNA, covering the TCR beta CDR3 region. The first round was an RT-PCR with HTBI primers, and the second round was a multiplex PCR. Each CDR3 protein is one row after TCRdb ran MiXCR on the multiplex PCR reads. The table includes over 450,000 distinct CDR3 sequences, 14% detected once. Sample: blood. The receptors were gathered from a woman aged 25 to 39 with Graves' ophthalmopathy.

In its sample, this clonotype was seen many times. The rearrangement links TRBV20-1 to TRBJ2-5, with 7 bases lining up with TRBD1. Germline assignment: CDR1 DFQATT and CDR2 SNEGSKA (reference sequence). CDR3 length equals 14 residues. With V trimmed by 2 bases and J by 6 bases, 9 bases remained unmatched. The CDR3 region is CSARRQGWEKTQYF. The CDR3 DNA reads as TGCAGTGCTAGAAGACAGGGTTGGGAAAAGACCCAGTACTTC.

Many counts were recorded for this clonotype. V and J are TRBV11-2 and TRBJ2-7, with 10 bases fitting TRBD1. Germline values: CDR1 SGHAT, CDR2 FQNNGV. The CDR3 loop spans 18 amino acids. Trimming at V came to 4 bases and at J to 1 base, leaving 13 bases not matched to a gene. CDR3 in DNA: TGTGCCAGCAGCTCCGGATATTTCAGGGACAGGGGATCCTACGAGCAGTACTTC. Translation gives CASSSGYFRDRGSYEQYF.

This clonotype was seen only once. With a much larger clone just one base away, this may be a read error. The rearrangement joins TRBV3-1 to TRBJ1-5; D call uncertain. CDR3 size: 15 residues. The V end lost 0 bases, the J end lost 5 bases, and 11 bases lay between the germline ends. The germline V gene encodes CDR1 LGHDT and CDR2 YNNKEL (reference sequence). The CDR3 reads CASSQDSVWDQPQHF. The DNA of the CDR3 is TGTGCCAGCAGCCAAGACAGCGTATGGGATCAGCCCCAGCATTTT.

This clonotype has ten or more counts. The CDR3 DNA is TGTGCCATCAGTCCGACGGGCAATCAGCCCCAGCATTTT. This codes for CAISPTGNQPQHF. The rearrangement links TRBV10-3 to TRBJ1-5, with D unclear. CDR3 length: 13 residues. Germline CDR1 and CDR2: ENHRY and SYGVKD. Trimming cost V 5 bases and J 2 bases, with 7 bases left between them.

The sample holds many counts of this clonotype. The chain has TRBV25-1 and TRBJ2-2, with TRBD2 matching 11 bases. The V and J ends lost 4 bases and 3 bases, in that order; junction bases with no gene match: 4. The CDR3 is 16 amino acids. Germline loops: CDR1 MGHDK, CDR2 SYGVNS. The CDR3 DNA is TGTGCCAGCAGTGGAGGGACTAGCGGATACACCGGGGAGCTGTTTTTT. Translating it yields CASSGGTSGYTGELFF.

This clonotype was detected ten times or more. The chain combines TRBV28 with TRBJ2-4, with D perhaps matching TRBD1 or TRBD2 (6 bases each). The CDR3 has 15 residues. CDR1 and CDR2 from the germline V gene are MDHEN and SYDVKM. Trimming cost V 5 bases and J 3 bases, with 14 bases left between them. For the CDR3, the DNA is TGTGCCAGCAGTGAGGGGGGACGGGTCAAAAACATTCAGTACTTC. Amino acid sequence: CASSEGGRVKNIQYF.

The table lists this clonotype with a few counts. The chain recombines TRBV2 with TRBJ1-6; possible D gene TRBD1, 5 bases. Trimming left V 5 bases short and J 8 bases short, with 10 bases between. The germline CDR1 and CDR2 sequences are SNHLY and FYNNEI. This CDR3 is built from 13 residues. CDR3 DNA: TGTGCCAGCAGTTACGGGGGGGATTCACCCCTCCACTTT. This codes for CASSYGGDSPLHF.

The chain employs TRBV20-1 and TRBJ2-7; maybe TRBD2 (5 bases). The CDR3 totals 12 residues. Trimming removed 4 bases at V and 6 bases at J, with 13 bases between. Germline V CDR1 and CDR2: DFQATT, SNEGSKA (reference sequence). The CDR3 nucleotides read TGCAGTGCTACATGGCTAGCAGGCGAGCAGTACTTC. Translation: CSATWLAGEQYF.

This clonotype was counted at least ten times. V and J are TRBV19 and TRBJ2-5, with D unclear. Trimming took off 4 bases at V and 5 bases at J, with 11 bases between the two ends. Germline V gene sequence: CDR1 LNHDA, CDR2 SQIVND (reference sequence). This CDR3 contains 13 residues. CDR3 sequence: CASSTKTKETQYF. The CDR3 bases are TGTGCCAGTAGTACCAAAACAAAGGAGACCCAGTACTTC.

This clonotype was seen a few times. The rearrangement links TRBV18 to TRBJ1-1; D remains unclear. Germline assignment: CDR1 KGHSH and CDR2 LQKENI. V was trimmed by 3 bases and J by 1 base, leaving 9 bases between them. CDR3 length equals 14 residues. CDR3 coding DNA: TGTGCCAGCTCACCGGGCAGCGGGAACACTGAAGCTTTCTTT. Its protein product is CASSPGSGNTEAFF.

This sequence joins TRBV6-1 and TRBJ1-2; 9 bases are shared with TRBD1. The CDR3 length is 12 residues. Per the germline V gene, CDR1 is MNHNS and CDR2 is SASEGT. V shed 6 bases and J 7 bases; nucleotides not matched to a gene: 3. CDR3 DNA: TGTGCCAGCAGACCGGGACAGGGTGGCTACACCTTC. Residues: CASRPGQGGYTF.

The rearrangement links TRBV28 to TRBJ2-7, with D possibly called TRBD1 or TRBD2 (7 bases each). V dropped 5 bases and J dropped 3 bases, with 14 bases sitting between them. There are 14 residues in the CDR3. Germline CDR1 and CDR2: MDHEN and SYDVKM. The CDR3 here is CASSTSGGDYEQYF. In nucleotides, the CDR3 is TGTGCCAGCAGTACTTCAGGGGGGGACTACGAGCAGTACTTC.

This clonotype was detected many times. CDR3 in amino acids: CASSKADYRGYTF. CDR3 DNA: TGTGCCAGCAGTAAGGCCGACTACCGTGGCTACACCTTC. The chain carries TRBV12-3 or TRBV12-4 and TRBJ1-2; D not certain. V dropped 5 bases and J dropped 7 bases, with 14 bases sitting between them. The CDR3 is 13 amino acids.

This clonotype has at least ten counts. The chain's CDR3 is CASSSSRGYGYEQYF. The CDR3 DNA follows: TGTGCCAGCAGTTCTTCCAGGGGATATGGCTACGAGCAGTACTTC. V and J are TRBV6-5 and TRBJ2-7, with D maybe TRBD1 (6 bases). Trimming left V 4 bases short and J 3 bases short, with 16 bases between. Germline CDR1 is MNHEY and CDR2 is SVGAGI. This CDR3 has 15 amino acids.

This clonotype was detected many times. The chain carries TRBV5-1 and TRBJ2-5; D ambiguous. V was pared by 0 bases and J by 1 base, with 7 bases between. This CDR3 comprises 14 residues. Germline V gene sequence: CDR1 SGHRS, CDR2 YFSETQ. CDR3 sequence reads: CASSLAFGQETQYF. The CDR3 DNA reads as TGCGCCAGCAGCTTGGCCTTTGGCCAAGAGACCCAGTACTTC. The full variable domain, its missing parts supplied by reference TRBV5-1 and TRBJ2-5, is KAGVTQTPRYLIKTRGQQVTLSCSPISGHRSVSWYQQTPGQGLQFLFEYFSETQRNKGNFPGRFSGRQFSNSRSEMNVSTLELGDSALYLCASSLAFGQETQYFGPGTRLLVL.

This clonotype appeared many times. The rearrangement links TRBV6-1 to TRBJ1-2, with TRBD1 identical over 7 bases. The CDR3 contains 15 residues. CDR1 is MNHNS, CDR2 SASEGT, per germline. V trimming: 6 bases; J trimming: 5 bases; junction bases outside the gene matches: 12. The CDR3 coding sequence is TGTGCCAGCAGCCCCTCCGCTCAGGGGGGGTATGGCTACACCTTC. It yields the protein CASSPSAQGGYGYTF.

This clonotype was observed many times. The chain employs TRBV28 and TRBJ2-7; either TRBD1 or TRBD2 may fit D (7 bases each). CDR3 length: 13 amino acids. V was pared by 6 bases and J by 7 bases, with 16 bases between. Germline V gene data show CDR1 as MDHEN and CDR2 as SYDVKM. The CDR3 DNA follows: TGTGCCAGCAGCCGGGGAGGGACAGAAGAGCAGTACTTC. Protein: CASSRGGTEEQYF.

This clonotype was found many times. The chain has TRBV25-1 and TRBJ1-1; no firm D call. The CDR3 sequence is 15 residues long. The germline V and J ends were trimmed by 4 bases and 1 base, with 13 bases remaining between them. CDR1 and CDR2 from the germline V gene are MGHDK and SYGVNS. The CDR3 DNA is TGTGCCAGCAGTGGTGCAAAATTCCAGAACACTGAAGCTTTCTTT. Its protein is CASSGAKFQNTEAFF.

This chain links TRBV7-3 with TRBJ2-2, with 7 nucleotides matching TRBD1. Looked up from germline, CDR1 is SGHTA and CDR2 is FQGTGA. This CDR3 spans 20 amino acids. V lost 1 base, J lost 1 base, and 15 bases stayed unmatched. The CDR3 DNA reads TGTGCCAGCAGCTTAAGGGGACACGGACAGGCTATGCAGAACACCGGGGAGCTGTTTTTT. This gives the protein CASSLRGHGQAMQNTGELFF.

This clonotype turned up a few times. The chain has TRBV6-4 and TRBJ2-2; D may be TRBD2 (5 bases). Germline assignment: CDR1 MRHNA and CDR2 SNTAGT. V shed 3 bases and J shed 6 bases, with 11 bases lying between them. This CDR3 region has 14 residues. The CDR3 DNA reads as TGTGCCAGCAGTGATGGACTGAGCTCCGGGGAGCTGTTTTTT. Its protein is CASSDGLSSGELFF.

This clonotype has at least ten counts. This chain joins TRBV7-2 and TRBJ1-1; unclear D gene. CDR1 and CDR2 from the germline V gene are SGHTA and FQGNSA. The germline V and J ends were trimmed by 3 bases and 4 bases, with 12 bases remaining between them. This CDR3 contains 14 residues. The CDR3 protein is CASSLDAVSTEAFF. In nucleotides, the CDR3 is TGTGCCAGCAGCTTGGACGCTGTGAGCACTGAAGCTTTCTTT. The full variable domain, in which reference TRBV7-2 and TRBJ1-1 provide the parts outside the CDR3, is GAGVSQSPSNKVTEKGKDVELRCDPISGHTALYWYRQSLGQGLEFLIYFQGNSAPDKSGLPSDRFSAERTGGSVSTLTIQRTQQEDSAVYLCASSLDAVSTEAFFGQGTRLTVV.

CDR3 bases: TGTGCCAGCAGCTTGAGCCCCCGGGGGCTGGGGGAGACCCAGTACTTC. Translated: CASSLSPRGLGETQYF. This rearrangement joins TRBV5-6 to TRBJ2-5; tentatively, D is TRBD1 or TRBD2 (6 bases each). CDR3 length: 16 residues. The V end lost 1 base, the J end lost 5 bases, and 18 bases lay between the germline ends. Germline loops: CDR1 SGHDT, CDR2 YYEEEE.

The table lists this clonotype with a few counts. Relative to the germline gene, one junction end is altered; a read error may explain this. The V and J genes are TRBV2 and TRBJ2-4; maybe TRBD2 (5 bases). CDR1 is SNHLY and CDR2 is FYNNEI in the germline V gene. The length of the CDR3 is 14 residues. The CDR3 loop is CASSDLGAKNIKYF. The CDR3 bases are TGTGCCAGCAGTGATCTGGGAGCCAAAAACATTAAGTACTTC.

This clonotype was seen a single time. The CDR3 region has the DNA TGTGCCAGCGTTACAGGGTTTGGGTTCAATCAGCCCCAGCATTTT. This encodes CASVTGFGFNQPQHF. J is TRBJ1-5 and V is TRBV28, with TRBD1 as a possible D gene (6 bases). CDR1 and CDR2 from the germline V gene are MDHEN and SYDVKM. The CDR3 sequence is 15 residues long. Trimming stripped 8 bases from V and 3 bases from J, with 17 bases between.

Here the CDR3 reads CASRTVLGYTF. The DNA of the CDR3 is TGTGCCAGCCGGACAGTTTTGGGCTACACCTTC. This chain links TRBV19 with TRBJ1-2; perhaps TRBD1 as D (6 bases). The germline gives CDR1 LNHDA, CDR2 SQIVND (reference sequence). The CDR3 is 11 amino acids. V lost 9 bases, J lost 8 bases, and 13 bases lay in between.

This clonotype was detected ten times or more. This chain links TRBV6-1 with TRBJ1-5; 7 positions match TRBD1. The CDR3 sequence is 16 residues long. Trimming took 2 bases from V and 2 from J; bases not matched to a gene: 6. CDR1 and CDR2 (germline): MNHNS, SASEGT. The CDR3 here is CASSEWSGGGNQPQHF. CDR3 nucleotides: TGTGCCAGCAGTGAATGGTCAGGGGGTGGCAATCAGCCCCAGCATTTT.